What follows are 17 T cell receptor beta chains derived from one specimen sequenced in a study of blood T cell repertoires in COVID-19. Clones were read by immunoSEQ multiplex PCR, and TCRdb kept only the in-frame ones, dropping some. The repertoire has 250,000 to 300,000 clones, 85% to 90% of them found once; the top ten carry around 1.9%. What was sequenced was PBMCs or T cells enriched from blood (not recorded which). The receptors shown here come from a woman aged 60-75 years who had recovered from COVID-19.

In this sample, this clone turned up once. The chain is built from TRBV6-5 and TRBJ2-7, with 8 positions matching TRBD2. Germline assignment: CDR1 MNHEY and CDR2 SVGAGI. The CDR3 runs to 14 residues. Losses at the gene ends were 7 bases for V and 1 base for J; bases not matched to a gene: 6. Here the CDR3 reads CASTPSGGSYEQYF. CDR3 nucleotides: TGTGCCAGCACCCCAAGCGGGGGTTCCTACGAGCAGTACTTC.

The chain uses TRBV7-9 and TRBJ1-5; D gene ambiguous. This CDR3 has 12 amino acids. Germline V gives CDR1 SEHNR, CDR2 FQNEAQ (reference sequence). V was pared by 1 base and J by 13 bases, with 11 bases between. CDR3 amino acids: CASSLENGGQHF. Here the CDR3 DNA reads TGTGCCAGCAGCTTAGAGAACGGCGGGCAGCATTTT.

The CDR3 is CASSGGTGRRNTEAFF. In nucleotides, the CDR3 is TGTGCCAGCAGCGGCGGGACAGGGAGAAGGAACACTGAAGCTTTCTTT. The V call is TRBV5-6, the J call TRBJ1-1; 9 nucleotides agree with TRBD1. Per the germline V gene, CDR1 is SGHDT and CDR2 is YYEEEE. With V trimmed by 4 bases and J by 1 base, 8 bases remained unmatched. The CDR3 has 16 residues.

This chain connects TRBV5-1 to TRBJ1-4, with D possibly being TRBD1 (5 bases). V lost 4 bases and J lost 2, with 18 bases in between. The V gene's germline CDR1 is SGHRS and CDR2 YFSETQ. The CDR3 totals 17 residues. CDR3 sequence reads: CASSPYLDSATNEKLFF. DNA for the CDR3: TGCGCCAGCAGCCCCTACCTCGACAGTGCGACTAATGAAAAACTGTTTTTT. Filled out from reference TRBV5-1 and TRBJ1-4, the complete variable domain reads KAGVTQTPRYLIKTRGQQVTLSCSPISGHRSVSWYQQTPGQGLQFLFEYFSETQRNKGNFPGRFSGRQFSNSRSEMNVSTLELGDSALYLCASSPYLDSATNEKLFFGSGTQLSVL.

V usage is TRBV3-1 (or the pseudogene TRBV3-2) and J usage is TRBJ1-2; 7 bases agree with TRBD1. From germline, CDR1 is LGHDT and CDR2 YNNKEL (reference sequence). This CDR3 is built from 15 residues. With 2 bases clipped from V and 4 bases from J, the junction kept 7 bases outside the gene matches. CDR3 amino acids: CASSQRGGQVYGYTF. The CDR3 DNA sequence: TGTGCCAGCAGCCAAAGGGGAGGACAGGTCTATGGCTACACCTTC.

The chain joins TRBV5-1 to TRBJ2-5; 11 bases align to TRBD2. This CDR3 spans 15 amino acids. J gave up 3 bases and V 4 bases, and 5 bases lay outside the gene matches. Germline CDR1 SGHRS, CDR2 YFSETQ. The CDR3 is CASSALLAGEETQYF. The CDR3 nucleotides are TGCGCCAGCAGCGCCTTACTAGCGGGGGAAGAGACCCAGTACTTC.

The chain carries TRBV2 and TRBJ1-5; D gene unclear. The germline V and J ends were trimmed by 1 base and 11 bases, with 9 bases remaining between them. This CDR3 is 12 amino acids long. Germline assignment: CDR1 SNHLY and CDR2 FYNNEI. CDR3 coding DNA: TGTGCCAGCAGTGAAGAGGCGGAGGCCCAGCATTTT. Its protein is CASSEEAEAQHF.

V and J are TRBV30 and TRBJ2-3, with no clear D. The CDR3 runs to 13 residues. The germline V gene has CDR1 GTSNPN and CDR2 SVGIG (reference sequence). Trimming cost V 1 base and J 3 bases, with 8 bases left between them. CDR3 amino acids: CAWSGASTDTQYF. CDR3 DNA: TGTGCCTGGAGTGGGGCTTCGACAGATACGCAGTATTTT.

This clone turned up a few times. The rearrangement joins TRBV4-2 to TRBJ1-5, with 7 positions matching TRBD1. The CDR3 has 15 residues. In germline, CDR1 is LGHNA, CDR2 YNFKEQ. J was trimmed by 2 bases and V by 3 bases; bases with no gene match: 4. The CDR3 nucleotides are TGTGCCAGCAGCCATGATACAGGGGGCAATCAGCCCCAGCATTTT. Protein: CASSHDTGGNQPQHF.

The chain combines TRBV5-4 with TRBJ2-2; no reliable D call. From germline, CDR1 is SGHNT and CDR2 YYREEE (reference sequence). With 7 bases removed from V and 1 base from J, the gap between germline ends came to 8 bases. The CDR3 contains 13 residues. DNA of the CDR3: TGTGCCAGCTTCAAGAGGAACACCGGGGAGCTGTTTTTT. As protein: CASFKRNTGELFF.

This sequence joins TRBV30 and TRBJ2-7; D gene unclear. Germline values: CDR1 GTSNPN, CDR2 SVGIG (reference sequence). V lost 3 bases and J lost 2, with 11 bases in between. The CDR3 totals 13 residues. The CDR3 bases are TGTGCCTGGAGAGTCCCAGGCGCCTACGAGCAGTACTTC. Translation gives CAWRVPGAYEQYF.

The chain uses TRBV7-9 and TRBJ1-2; D is unresolved. The V end lost 7 bases, the J end lost 4 bases, and 13 bases lay between the germline ends. Germline-derived CDR1 and CDR2 are SEHNR and FQNEAQ (reference sequence). The CDR3 loop spans 13 amino acids. The CDR3 reads CASNGERFYGYTF. In nucleotides, the CDR3 is TGTGCCAGCAATGGAGAAAGATTCTATGGCTACACCTTC. Variable domain in full (rest from reference TRBV7-9 and TRBJ1-2): DTGVSQNPRHKITKRGQNVTFRCDPISEHNRLYWYRQTLGQGPEFLTYFQNEAQLEKSRLLSDRFSAERPKGSFSTLEIQRTEQGDSAMYLCASNGERFYGYTFGSGTRLTVV.

This sequence joins TRBV21-1 and TRBJ2-1; the D segment call TRBD2 is taken from the table without a DNA check. TRBV21-1 is marked as a pseudogene. This CDR3 comprises 11 residues. CDR3 in amino acids: CASSTPGLPFF. The CDR3 bases are TGTGCCAGCAGTACCCCGGGACTCCCGTTCTTC.

The gene calls are TRBV1 and TRBJ2-2; the D call of TRBD2 is as the table states it, not checked on the DNA. TRBV1 is reported as a pseudogene. The CDR3 sequence is 18 residues long. The CDR3 sequence: CTSSQDQTSGVNTGELFF. The CDR3 DNA reads as TGCACCAGCAGCCAAGATCAGACTAGCGGGGTGAACACCGGGGAGCTGTTTTTT.

This clone has only one observation. The genes are TRBV3-1 (or the pseudogene TRBV3-2) and TRBJ1-1, with D perhaps TRBD1 (6 bases). CDR3 length: 14 residues. Trimming took off 5 bases at V and 5 bases at J, with 15 bases between the two ends. Germline V gene data show CDR1 as LGHDT and CDR2 as YNNKEL (reference sequence). The CDR3 reads CASSVRGAHTEAFF. CDR3 nucleotide sequence: TGTGCCAGCAGCGTTCGGGGGGCGCATACTGAAGCTTTCTTT.

The chain carries TRBV25-1 and TRBJ1-5; 7 nucleotides align to TRBD1. CDR3 length: 14 residues. The junction had 8 bases not matched to a gene; V was cut back by 6 bases and J by 6 bases. Germline assignment: CDR1 MGHDK and CDR2 SYGVNS. The CDR3 bases are TGTGCCAGCAGCCAACAGGGGCCGGGTCAGCCCCAGCATTTT. This gives the protein CASSQQGPGQPQHF.

The genes are TRBV30 and TRBJ1-2; D ambiguous. The CDR3 has 15 residues. CDR1 is GTSNPN and CDR2 is SVGIG in the germline V gene (reference sequence). V shed 2 bases and J shed 5 bases, with 18 bases lying between them. CDR3 coding DNA: TGTGCCTGGAGTAAGACGGGATTAGTAGGGTATGGCTACACCTTC. Its protein is CAWSKTGLVGYGYTF.